This T cell receptor beta chain was captured in a study of blood T cell repertoires in COVID-19. Across the study: From the United States, Italy and Spain came samples of acute and convalescent COVID-19. Nucleic acid was either cDNA or gDNA, and it came from T cells, B-cell-depleted T cells, or PBMCs.

Per the original data handling: Reference gene primers were amplified, and this amplification served to estimate nucleated cell counts. The repertoire was sequenced with immunoSEQ multiplex PCR; TCRdb's copy has only in-frame clones and lacks some. That table is the source of V, J and clone size, and D and trimming were worked out from the DNA. The data show 160,000 or so clones, more than 80% seen once. Losses at the gene ends were 5 bases for V and 4 bases for J; bases not matched to a gene: 0. Germline V gene data show CDR1 as MNHNY and CDR2 as SVGAGI (reference sequence). This CDR3 has 12 residues.

The receptor was isolated from a man aged 55-75 years with acute or convalescent COVID-19. The genes are TRBV6-6 and TRBJ1-2; 8 nucleotides match TRBD1. The sequencing input was peripheral blood. The CDR3 DNA sequence: TGTGCCAGCAGTGGGACAGGCTATGGCTACACCTTC. Encoded protein: CASSGTGYGYTF.